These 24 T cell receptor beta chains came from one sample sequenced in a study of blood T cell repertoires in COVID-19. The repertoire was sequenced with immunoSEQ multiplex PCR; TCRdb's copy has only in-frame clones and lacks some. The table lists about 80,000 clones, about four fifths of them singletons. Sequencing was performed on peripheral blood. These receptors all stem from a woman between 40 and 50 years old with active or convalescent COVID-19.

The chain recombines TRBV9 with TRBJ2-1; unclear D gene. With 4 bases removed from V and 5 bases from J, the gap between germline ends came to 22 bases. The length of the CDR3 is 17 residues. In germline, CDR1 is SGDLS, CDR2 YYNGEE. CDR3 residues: CASSRLPGDILHNEQFF. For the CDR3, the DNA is TGTGCCAGCAGCCGCCTGCCCGGTGACATCTTACACAATGAGCAGTTCTTC. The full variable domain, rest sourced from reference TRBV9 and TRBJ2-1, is DSGVTQTPKHLITATGQRVTLRCSPRSGDLSVYWYQQSLDQGLQFLIQYYNGEERAKGNILERFSAQQFPDLHSELNLSSLELGDSALYFCASSRLPGDILHNEQFFGPGTRLTVL.

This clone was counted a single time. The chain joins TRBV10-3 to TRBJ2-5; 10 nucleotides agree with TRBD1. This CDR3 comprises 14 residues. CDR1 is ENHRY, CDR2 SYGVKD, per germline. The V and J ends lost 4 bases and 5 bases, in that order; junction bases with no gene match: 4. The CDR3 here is CAISGQGASETQYF. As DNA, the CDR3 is TGTGCCATCAGTGGACAGGGGGCAAGTGAGACCCAGTACTTC.

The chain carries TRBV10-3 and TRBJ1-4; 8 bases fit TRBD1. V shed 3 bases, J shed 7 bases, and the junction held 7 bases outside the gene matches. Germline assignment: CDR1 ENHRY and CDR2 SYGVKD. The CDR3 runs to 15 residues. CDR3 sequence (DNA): TGTGCCATCAGTGAAGGACAGGGCAGTCTTGAAAAACTGTTTTTT. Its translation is CAISEGQGSLEKLFF.

CDR3 bases: TGTGCCATCAGTGAGTCGACAGGGGGAGGGGCAGATACGCAGTATTTT. Amino acids: CAISESTGGGADTQYF. The chain links TRBV10-3 to TRBJ2-3; 9 nucleotides line up with TRBD1. CDR3 length: 16 residues. V was clipped by 0 bases and J by 4 bases; unmatched bases: 5. Germline assignment: CDR1 ENHRY and CDR2 SYGVKD.

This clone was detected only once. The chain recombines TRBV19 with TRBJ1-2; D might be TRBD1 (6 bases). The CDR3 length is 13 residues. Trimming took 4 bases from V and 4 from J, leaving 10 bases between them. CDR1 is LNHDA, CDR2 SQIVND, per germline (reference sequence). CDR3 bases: TGTGCCAGTAGTACCACAGGGTTCTATGGCTACACCTTC. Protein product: CASSTTGFYGYTF.

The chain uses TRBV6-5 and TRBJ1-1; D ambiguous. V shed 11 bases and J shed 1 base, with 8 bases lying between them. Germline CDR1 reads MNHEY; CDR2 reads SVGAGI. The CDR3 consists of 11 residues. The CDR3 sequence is CACSWNTEAFF. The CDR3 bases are TGTGCCTGTTCGTGGAACACTGAAGCTTTCTTT.

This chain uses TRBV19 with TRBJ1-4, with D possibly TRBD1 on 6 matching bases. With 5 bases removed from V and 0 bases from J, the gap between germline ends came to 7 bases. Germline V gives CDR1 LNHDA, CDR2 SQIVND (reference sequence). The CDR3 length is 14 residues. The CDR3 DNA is TGTGCCAGTAGTCCAGGGGCAACTAATGAAAAACTGTTTTTT. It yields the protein CASSPGATNEKLFF.

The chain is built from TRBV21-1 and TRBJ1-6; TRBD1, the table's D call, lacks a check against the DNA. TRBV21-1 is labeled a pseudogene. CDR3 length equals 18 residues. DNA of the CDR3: TGTGCCAGCAGCAGGAACCCCCCCCACAGGGGACGTAATTCACCCCTCCACTTT. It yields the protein CASSRNPPHRGRNSPLHF.

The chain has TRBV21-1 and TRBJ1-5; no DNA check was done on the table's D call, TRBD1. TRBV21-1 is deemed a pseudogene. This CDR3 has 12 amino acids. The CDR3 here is CATGTGLQPQHF. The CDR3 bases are TGTGCCACAGGGACAGGCCTCCAGCCCCAGCATTTT.

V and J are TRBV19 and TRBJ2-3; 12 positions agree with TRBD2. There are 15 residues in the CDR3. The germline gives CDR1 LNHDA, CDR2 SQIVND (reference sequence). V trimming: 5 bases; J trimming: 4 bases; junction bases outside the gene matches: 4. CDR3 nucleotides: TGTGCCAGTAGTGTTTCTAGCGGGGGGGCAGATACGCAGTATTTT. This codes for CASSVSSGGADTQYF.

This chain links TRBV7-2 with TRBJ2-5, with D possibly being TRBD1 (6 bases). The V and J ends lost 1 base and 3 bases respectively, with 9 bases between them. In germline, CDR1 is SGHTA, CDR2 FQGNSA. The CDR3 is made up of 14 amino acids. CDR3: CASSLETGKETQYF. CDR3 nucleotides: TGTGCCAGCAGCTTAGAAACAGGGAAAGAGACCCAGTACTTC.

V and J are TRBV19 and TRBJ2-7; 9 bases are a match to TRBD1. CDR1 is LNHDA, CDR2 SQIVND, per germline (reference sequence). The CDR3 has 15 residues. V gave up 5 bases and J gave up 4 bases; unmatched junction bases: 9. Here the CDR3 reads CASSASTGGGYEQYF. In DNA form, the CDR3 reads TGTGCCAGTAGTGCCTCGACAGGGGGTGGGTACGAGCAGTACTTC. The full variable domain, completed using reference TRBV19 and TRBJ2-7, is DGGITQSPKYLFRKEGQNVTLSCEQNLNHDAMYWYRQDPGQGLRLIYYSQIVNDFQKGDIAEGYSVSREKKESFPLTVTSAQKNPTAFYLCASSASTGGGYEQYFGPGTRLTVT.

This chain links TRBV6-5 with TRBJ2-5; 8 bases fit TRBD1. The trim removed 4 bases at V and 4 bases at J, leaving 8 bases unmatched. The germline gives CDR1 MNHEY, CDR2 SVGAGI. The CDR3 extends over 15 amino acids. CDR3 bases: TGTGCCAGCAGTTCCGGACAGGGAGGATTAGAGACCCAGTACTTC. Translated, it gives CASSSGQGGLETQYF.

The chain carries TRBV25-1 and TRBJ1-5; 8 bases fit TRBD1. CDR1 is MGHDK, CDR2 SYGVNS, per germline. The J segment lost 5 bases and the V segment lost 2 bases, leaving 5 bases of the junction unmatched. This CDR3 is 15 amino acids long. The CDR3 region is CASSESGQGHQPQHF. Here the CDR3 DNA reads TGTGCCAGCAGTGAAAGCGGACAGGGCCATCAGCCCCAGCATTTT.

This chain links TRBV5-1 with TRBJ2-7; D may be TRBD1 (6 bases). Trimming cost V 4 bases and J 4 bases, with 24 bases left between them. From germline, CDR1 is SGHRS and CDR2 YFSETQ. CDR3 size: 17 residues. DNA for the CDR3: TGCGCCAGCAGCCTACGACAGGACCCCGTTTGGAGGTACGAGCAGTACTTC. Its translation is CASSLRQDPVWRYEQYF.

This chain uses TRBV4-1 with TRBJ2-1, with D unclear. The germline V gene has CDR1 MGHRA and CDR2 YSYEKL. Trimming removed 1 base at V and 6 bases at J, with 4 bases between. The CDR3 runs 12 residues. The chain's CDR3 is CASSQGLNEQFF. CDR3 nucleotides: TGCGCCAGCAGCCAAGGACTCAATGAGCAGTTCTTC.

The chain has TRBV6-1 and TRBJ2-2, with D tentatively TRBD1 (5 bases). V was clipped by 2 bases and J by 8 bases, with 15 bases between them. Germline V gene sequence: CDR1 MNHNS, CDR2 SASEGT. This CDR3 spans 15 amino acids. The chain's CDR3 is CASSELAGMGGELFF. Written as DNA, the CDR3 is TGTGCCAGCAGTGAATTGGCAGGGATGGGAGGGGAGCTGTTTTTT.

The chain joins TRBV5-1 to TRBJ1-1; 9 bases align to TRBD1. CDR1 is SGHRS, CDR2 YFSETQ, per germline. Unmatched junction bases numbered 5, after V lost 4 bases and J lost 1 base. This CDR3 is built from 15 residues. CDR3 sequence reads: CASSVSGQGNTEAFF. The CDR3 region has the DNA TGCGCCAGCAGCGTTTCGGGACAGGGGAACACTGAAGCTTTCTTT.

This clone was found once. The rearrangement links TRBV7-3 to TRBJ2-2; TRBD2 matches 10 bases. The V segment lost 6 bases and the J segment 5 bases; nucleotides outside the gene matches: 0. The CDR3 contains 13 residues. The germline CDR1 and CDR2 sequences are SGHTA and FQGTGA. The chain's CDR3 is CASRGLATGELFF. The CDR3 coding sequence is TGTGCCAGCAGGGGACTAGCGACCGGGGAGCTGTTTTTT.

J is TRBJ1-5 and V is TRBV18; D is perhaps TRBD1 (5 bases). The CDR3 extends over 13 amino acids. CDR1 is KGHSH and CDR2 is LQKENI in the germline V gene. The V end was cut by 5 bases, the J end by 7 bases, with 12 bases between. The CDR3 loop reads CASSSQEHQPQHF. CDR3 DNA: TGTGCCAGCTCATCACAGGAGCACCAGCCCCAGCATTTT.

The CDR3 reads CASSLRVNYGYTF. The CDR3 coding sequence is TGTGCCAGCAGTTTAAGAGTTAACTATGGCTACACCTTC. The V call is TRBV12-3 or TRBV12-4, the J call TRBJ1-2; D uncertain. V gave up 2 bases and J gave up 1 base, with 5 bases separating them. The CDR3 is 13 amino acids.

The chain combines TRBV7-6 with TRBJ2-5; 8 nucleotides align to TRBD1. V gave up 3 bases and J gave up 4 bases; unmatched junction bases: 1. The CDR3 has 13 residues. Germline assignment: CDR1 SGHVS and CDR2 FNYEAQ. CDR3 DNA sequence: TGTGCCAGCAGCTTGGACAGGGTAGAGACCCAGTACTTC. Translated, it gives CASSLDRVETQYF.

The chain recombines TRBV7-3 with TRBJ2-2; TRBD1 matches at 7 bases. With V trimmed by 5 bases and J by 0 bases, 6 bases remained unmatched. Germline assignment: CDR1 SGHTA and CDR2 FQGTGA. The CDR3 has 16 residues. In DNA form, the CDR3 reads TGTGCCAGCAGCCCTCACGGGACAGCGAACACCGGGGAGCTGTTTTTT. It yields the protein CASSPHGTANTGELFF.

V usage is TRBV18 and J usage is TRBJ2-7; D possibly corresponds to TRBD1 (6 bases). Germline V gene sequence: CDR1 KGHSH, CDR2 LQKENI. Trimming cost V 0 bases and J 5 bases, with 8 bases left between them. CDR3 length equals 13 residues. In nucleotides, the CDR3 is TGTGCCAGCTCACCACCGAGGGGGAACGAGCAGTACTTC. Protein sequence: CASSPPRGNEQYF. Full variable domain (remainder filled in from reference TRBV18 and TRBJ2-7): NAGVMQNPRHLVRRRGQEARLRCSPMKGHSHVYWYRQLPEEGLKFMVYLQKENIIDESGMPKERFSAEFPKEGPSILRIQQVVRGDSAAYFCASSPPRGNEQYFGPGTRLTVT.